The source of this T cell receptor beta chain is a study of Ad26.COV2.S vaccination and SARS-CoV-2 variants. The treatment is: around 19 received Ad26.COV2.S at low or high dose, single or two shots; about 5 received placebo; per-sample allocation not given. Sampling took place 63 days after the first vaccine or placebo injection. It was an adult aged 18-55 years in Boston who was the donor. Germline CDR1 and CDR2: SEHNR and FQNEAQ (reference sequence). With 5 bases removed from V and 0 bases from J, the gap between germline ends came to 5 bases. The CDR3 contains 12 residues. Regarding this clone: Other DNA sequences in this specimen translate into the identical CDR3.

Measured with immunoSEQ multiplex PCR; TCRdb has only the in-frame clones, and not every one. Of about 680,000 clones listed, roughly 90% are singletons. This receptor was taken from a person aged 18-65 years who received the Ad26.COV2.S COVID-19 vaccine or a placebo. The chain joins TRBV7-9 to TRBJ2-7; D gene ambiguous. The specimen was peripheral blood, collected in a trial of Ad26.COV2.S vaccine versus placebo. The CDR3 DNA follows: TGTGCCAGCAGCCTAAGCTCCTACGAGCAGTACTTC. Residues: CASSLSSYEQYF.